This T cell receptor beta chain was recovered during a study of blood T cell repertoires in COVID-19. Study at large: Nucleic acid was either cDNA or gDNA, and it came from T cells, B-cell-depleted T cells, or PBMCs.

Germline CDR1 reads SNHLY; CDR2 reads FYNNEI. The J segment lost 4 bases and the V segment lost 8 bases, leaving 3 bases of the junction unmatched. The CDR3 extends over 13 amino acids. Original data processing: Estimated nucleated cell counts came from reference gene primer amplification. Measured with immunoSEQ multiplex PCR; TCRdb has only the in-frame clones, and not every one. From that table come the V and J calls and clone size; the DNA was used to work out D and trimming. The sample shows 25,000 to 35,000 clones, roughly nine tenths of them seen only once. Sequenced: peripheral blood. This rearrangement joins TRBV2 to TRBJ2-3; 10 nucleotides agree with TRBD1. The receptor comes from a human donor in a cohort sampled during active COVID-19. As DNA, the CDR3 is TGTGCCAGCGGAGGACAGGGGGCAGATACGCAGTATTTT. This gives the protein CASGGQGADTQYF. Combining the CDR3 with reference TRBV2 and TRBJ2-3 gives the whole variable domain EPEVTQTPSHQVTQMGQEVILRCVPISNHLYFYWYRQILGQKVEFLVSFYNNEISEKSEIFDDQFSVERPDGSNFTLKIRSTKLEDSAMYFCASGGQGADTQYFGPGTRLTVL.